This T cell receptor beta chain was sequenced for a study of Ad26.COV2.S vaccination and SARS-CoV-2 variants. The sample's treatment: some 20 received Ad26.COV2.S at low or high dose, single or two shots; several received placebo; per-sample allocation not given. Sampling was performed 63 days after the first vaccine or placebo injection. Repertoires were generated with immunoSEQ multiplex PCR, while TCRdb's copy carries only in-frame clones and drops some. The sample has some 250,000 clones, approximately 88% seen once. Per the germline V gene, CDR1 is SGHNT and CDR2 is YYREEE (reference sequence). The CDR3 sequence is 15 residues long. The V gene end was trimmed by 3 bases and the J gene end by 0 bases; junction bases not matched to a gene: 5.

The source was peripheral blood, collected in a trial of Ad26.COV2.S vaccine versus placebo. This clonotype originated in a person between 18 and 59 years old who received the Ad26.COV2.S COVID-19 vaccine or a placebo. The rearrangement links TRBV5-4 to TRBJ1-1; 7 bases are a match to TRBD1. As DNA, the CDR3 is TGTGCCAGCAGCTCATCAGGGGGAATGAACACTGAAGCTTTCTTT. Residues: CASSSSGGMNTEAFF.